Listed below are T cell receptor beta chains from one sample, sequenced in a study of blood T cell repertoires in COVID-19. The protocol was immunoSEQ multiplex PCR, while the TCRdb copy is restricted to in-frame clones and leaves out a portion. This sample has 130,000 to 150,000 clones, with less than 90% found just once. The sequencing sample was made of peripheral blood. These receptors originate from a human donor in a cohort sampled during active COVID-19. CDR3s include the opening cysteine and the closing phenylalanine or tryptophan. A D gene is named only where the DNA matches it firmly. The listing skips clone size in some rows; elsewhere it reads once, few, many or a size class.

D gene: -
J gene: TRBJ1-3
V gene: TRBV5-6
clone size: -
CDR3 protein: CASSLKRNSGNTIYF
CDR3 DNA: TGTGCCAGCAGCTTGAAGAGGAACTCTGGAAACACCATATATTTT

D gene: TRBD1
J gene: TRBJ2-5
V gene: TRBV14
clone size: -
CDR3 protein: CASSQRGRGVTQYF
CDR3 DNA: TGTGCCAGCAGCCAAAGGGGGCGTGGTGTCACCCAGTACTTC

D gene: -
J gene: TRBJ1-5
V gene: TRBV6-1
clone size: few
CDR3 protein: CASSGGGGVSYYQPQHF
CDR3 DNA: TGTGCCAGCAGTGGGGGCGGGGGCGTTAGTTATTATCAGCCCCAGCATTTT

D gene: -
J gene: TRBJ2-7
V gene: TRBV27
clone size: -
CDR3 protein: CAPFFHNYEQYF
CDR3 DNA: TGTGCACCCTTCTTCCACAACTACGAGCAGTACTTC

D gene: TRBD1
J gene: TRBJ2-1
V gene: TRBV7-3
clone size: -
CDR3 protein: CASSPPGQGRNEQFF
CDR3 DNA: TGTGCCAGCAGCCCGCCGGGACAGGGACGTAATGAGCAGTTCTTC

D gene: -
J gene: TRBJ1-2
V gene: TRBV7-2
clone size: -
CDR3 protein: CASSLQRGYGYTF
CDR3 DNA: TGTGCCAGCAGCTTACAACGAGGATATGGCTACACCTTC

D gene: TRBD2
J gene: TRBJ2-3
V gene: TRBV4-3
clone size: -
CDR3 protein: CASSQALAGAGTDTQYF
CDR3 DNA: TGCGCCAGCAGCCAGGCCCTAGCGGGGGCCGGCACAGATACGCAGTATTTT

D gene: TRBD2
J gene: TRBJ2-1
V gene: TRBV7-3
clone size: once
CDR3 protein: CASSVNGQGGYEQFF
CDR3 DNA: TGTGCCAGCAGCGTAAATGGTCAGGGAGGGTATGAGCAGTTCTTC

D gene: -
J gene: TRBJ1-1
V gene: TRBV30
clone size: few
CDR3 protein: CAWSVNHGRTEAFF
CDR3 DNA: TGTGCCTGGAGTGTAAACCATGGTCGGACTGAAGCTTTCTTT

D gene: TRBD2
J gene: TRBJ2-5
V gene: TRBV5-4
clone size: -
CDR3 protein: CASSGGGTQETQYF
CDR3 DNA: TGTGCCAGCAGCGGGGGGGGGACTCAAGAGACCCAGTACTTC

D gene: TRBD2
J gene: TRBJ2-1
V gene: TRBV7-2
clone size: -
CDR3 protein: CASSPGLAGRSRNEQFF
CDR3 DNA: TGTGCCAGCAGCCCGGGACTAGCGGGGAGGTCTAGGAATGAGCAGTTCTTC

D gene: TRBD1
J gene: TRBJ1-1
V gene: TRBV6-2/TRBV6-3
clone size: once
CDR3 protein: CASSFRDRARTRPEAFF
CDR3 DNA: TGTGCCAGCAGTTTCCGGGACAGGGCACGAACAAGGCCTGAAGCTTTCTTT

D gene: TRBD1
J gene: TRBJ2-5
V gene: TRBV9
clone size: -
CDR3 protein: CASSVTIDRGSGETQYF
CDR3 DNA: TGTGCCAGCAGCGTTACGATAGACAGGGGATCCGGTGAGACCCAGTACTTC

D gene: -
J gene: TRBJ2-2
V gene: TRBV6-5
clone size: -
CDR3 protein: CASSYAGPTGELFF
CDR3 DNA: TGTGCCAGCAGTTACGCGGGCCCGACCGGGGAGCTGTTTTTT

D gene: -
J gene: TRBJ1-5
V gene: TRBV6-2/TRBV6-3
clone size: -
CDR3 protein: CASTPGRRHQPQHF
CDR3 DNA: TGTGCCAGCACCCCCGGGAGACGACATCAGCCCCAGCATTTT

D gene: TRBD1
J gene: TRBJ1-6
V gene: TRBV30
clone size: -
CDR3 protein: CAWAGQGNSPLHF
CDR3 DNA: TGTGCCTGGGCTGGACAGGGGAATTCACCCCTCCACTTT

D gene: -
J gene: TRBJ1-2
V gene: TRBV28
clone size: -
CDR3 protein: CASSLIQGSGYTF
CDR3 DNA: TGTGCCAGCAGTTTAATTCAGGGTTCCGGCTACACCTTC

D gene: TRBD1
J gene: TRBJ2-5
V gene: TRBV28
clone size: -
CDR3 protein: CASSAQGQGRETQYF
CDR3 DNA: TGTGCCAGCAGTGCCCAGGGACAGGGACGGGAGACCCAGTACTTC

D gene: -
J gene: TRBJ1-2
V gene: TRBV6-4
clone size: -
CDR3 protein: CASSDSDSGYGYTF
CDR3 DNA: TGTGCCAGCAGTGACTCGGACAGTGGCTATGGCTACACCTTC

D gene: -
J gene: TRBJ2-3
V gene: TRBV14
clone size: once
CDR3 protein: CASNPGGGDTQYF
CDR3 DNA: TGTGCCAGCAACCCAGGGGGAGGAGATACGCAGTATTTT

D gene: -
J gene: TRBJ2-7
V gene: TRBV5-6
clone size: -
CDR3 protein: CASSHPGGGLAYEQYF
CDR3 DNA: TGTGCCAGCAGCCACCCTGGCGGGGGCCTCGCCTACGAGCAGTACTTC

D gene: -
J gene: TRBJ2-5
V gene: TRBV7-6
clone size: -
CDR3 protein: CASSSGVGGETQYF
CDR3 DNA: TGTGCCAGCAGCTCAGGCGTCGGAGGAGAGACCCAGTACTTC

D gene: -
J gene: TRBJ2-7
V gene: TRBV7-9
clone size: once
CDR3 protein: CASRPSAGQGSSYEQYF
CDR3 DNA: TGTGCCAGCAGGCCCTCGGCCGGGCAGGGGAGCTCCTACGAGCAGTACTTC

D gene: -
J gene: TRBJ2-4
V gene: TRBV14
clone size: -
CDR3 protein: CASSQSRAAGNIQYF
CDR3 DNA: TGTGCCAGCAGCCAGTCGAGGGCCGCGGGGAACATTCAGTACTTC

D gene: -
J gene: TRBJ2-7
V gene: TRBV5-1
clone size: -
CDR3 protein: CASSLERAYEQYF
CDR3 DNA: TGCGCCAGCAGCTTGGAGCGCGCCTACGAGCAGTACTTC

D gene: TRBD2
J gene: TRBJ2-3
V gene: TRBV28
clone size: once
CDR3 protein: CASTLSGNGLDTQYF
CDR3 DNA: TGTGCCAGCACCCTGAGCGGGAATGGGTTAGATACGCAGTATTTT